The next 15 T cell receptor beta chains were all read from a single sample in a study of T cells in Graves' hyperthyroidism and ophthalmopathy. RNA transcripts gave rise to amplified TCR beta CDR3 regions. TCR CDR3 regions were first amplified by RT-PCR with HTBI primers. TCRdb itself ran the multiplex PCR reads through MiXCR, one entry per CDR3 protein. The sample yields around 580,000 distinct CDR3 sequences, 46% seen once. The specimen sequenced was peripheral blood or thyroid tissue (not recorded which). The receptors originated from a woman aged 18-29 years with Graves' hyperthyroidism.

As concerns this clonotype: This may be a read error: a much more frequent sequence differs by one nucleotide. This chain connects TRBV10-3 to TRBJ2-5; D is possibly TRBD1 (6 bases). The germline V gene has CDR1 ENHRY and CDR2 SYGVKD. CDR3 length: 14 residues. Here the CDR3 reads CTIDKGQIQETQYF. In nucleotides, the CDR3 is TGTACCATCGATAAAGGACAGATCCAAGAGACCCAGTACTTC.

Many counts were recorded for this clonotype. The J gene is TRBJ2-5, the V gene TRBV2; D not resolved. CDR3 length: 14 amino acids. Germline V gene sequence: CDR1 SNHLY, CDR2 FYNNEI. V shed 7 bases and J shed 0 bases, with 12 bases lying between them. Written as DNA, the CDR3 is TGTGCCAGCACCGAAGTAGAGTACCAAGAGACCCAGTACTTC. It encodes CASTEVEYQETQYF.

This clonotype was observed at least ten times. The V and J genes are TRBV5-1 and TRBJ2-6; TRBD1 aligns across 7 bases. This CDR3 has 18 amino acids. Losses at the gene ends were 0 bases for V and 2 bases for J; bases not matched to a gene: 8. Looked up from germline, CDR1 is SGHRS and CDR2 is YFSETQ. CDR3 sequence: CASSLERQGVTGANVLTF. CDR3 DNA: TGCGCCAGCAGCTTGGAACGCCAGGGGGTTACTGGGGCCAACGTCCTGACTTTC.

As to this clonotype: This sequence may be a read error, since a much larger clone differs from it by one base. The chain links TRBV6-5 to TRBJ2-1; 9 bases align to TRBD2. The CDR3 has 14 residues. The V and J ends lost 8 bases and 8 bases, in that order; junction bases with no gene match: 10. Germline V CDR1 and CDR2: MNHEY, SVGAGI. CDR3 sequence reads: CASEAAGGTDEQFF. CDR3 in DNA: TGTGCCAGCGAAGCGGCGGGAGGGACGGATGAGCAGTTCTTC.

This clonotype appeared many times. The chain employs TRBV25-1 and TRBJ1-2; tentatively, D is TRBD1 (6 bases). This CDR3 comprises 17 residues. Germline CDR1 is MGHDK and CDR2 is SYGVNS. Between the trimmed V and J ends, which lost 6 bases and 4 bases, there was a span of 24 bases. CDR3 loop: CASRGRGDRTTGYGYTF. CDR3 sequence (DNA): TGTGCCAGCAGGGGCCGCGGAGACAGGACTACGGGCTATGGCTACACCTTC.

In its sample, this clonotype was seen once. The chain combines TRBV25-1 with TRBJ2-2, with D unresolved. Per the germline V gene, CDR1 is MGHDK and CDR2 is SYGVNS. This CDR3 is 14 amino acids long. This chain's CDR3 is CARVSGFGTGELFF. In DNA, the CDR3 is TGTGCTAGAGTTTCAGGATTTGGCACCGGGGAGCTGTTTTTT.

The rearrangement joins TRBV7-2 to TRBJ1-2; TRBD1 might be the D (5 bases). V was clipped by 1 base and J by 4 bases, with 19 bases between them. Looked up from germline, CDR1 is SGHTA and CDR2 is FQGNSA. The CDR3 has 17 amino acids. CDR3 in amino acids: CASSLGLGWDSSYGYTF. The CDR3 coding sequence is TGTGCCAGCAGCTTAGGCCTCGGGTGGGACTCGAGCTATGGCTACACCTTC.

Note on this clonotype: One base away lies a much larger clone, so this may be a sequencing read error. V and J are TRBV7-9 and TRBJ1-5; tentatively, D is TRBD1 (6 bases). Trimming stripped 0 bases from V and 6 bases from J, with 18 bases between. The CDR3 runs to 17 residues. The germline gives CDR1 SEHNR, CDR2 FQNEAQ (reference sequence). In DNA form, the CDR3 reads TGTGCCAGCAGCTTAGCCCGGACAGCGGAAAATAGTCAGCCCCAGCATTTT. It codes for CASSLARTAENSQPQHF.

The chain employs TRBV20-1 and TRBJ1-1; D not resolved. V was cut by 6 bases and J by 3 bases, with 23 bases left in between. Germline V lookup: CDR1 DFQATT, CDR2 SNEGSKA (reference sequence). CDR3 length: 16 amino acids. The CDR3 spells CSAIGTSGRGHTEAFF. DNA of the CDR3: TGCAGTGCAATAGGTACTAGCGGGAGAGGGCACACTGAAGCTTTCTTT.

This chain links TRBV19 with TRBJ1-1, with 8 bases matching TRBD1. Germline assignment: CDR1 LNHDA and CDR2 SQIVND (reference sequence). J gave up 1 base and V 5 bases, and 15 bases lay outside the gene matches. The CDR3 contains 18 residues. The CDR3, as DNA: TGTGCCAGTAGTCAGGGGGCGTACACCGGGGAGGGGAACACTGAAGCTTTCTTT. It is translated as CASSQGAYTGEGNTEAFF.

This clonotype was seen at least ten times. The chain has TRBV7-2 and TRBJ2-7, with TRBD2 matching over 7 bases. V trimming: 0 bases; J trimming: 3 bases; junction bases outside the gene matches: 5. Per germline, CDR1 SGHTA and CDR2 FQGNSA. This CDR3 contains 15 residues. CDR3 in DNA: TGTGCCAGCAGCTTAGCGGGGGGGATGATCTACGAGCAGTACTTC. This encodes CASSLAGGMIYEQYF.

This clonotype was seen at least ten times. The genes are TRBV24-1 and TRBJ1-1, with 9 positions matching TRBD1. After removal of 3 bases from V and 8 bases from J, the junction contained 0 bases not matched to a gene. Per germline, CDR1 KGHDR and CDR2 SFDVKD. The CDR3 has 12 residues. The CDR3 region has the DNA TGTGCCACCAGTGATGGGACAGGGGAAGCTTTCTTT. Protein product: CATSDGTGEAFF.

This clonotype was counted many times. This rearrangement joins TRBV20-1 to TRBJ2-7; tentatively, D is TRBD2 (6 bases). This CDR3 region has 13 residues. The germline V gene encodes CDR1 DFQATT and CDR2 SNEGSKA (reference sequence). Trimming left V 6 bases short and J 2 bases short, with 14 bases between. The CDR3, as DNA: TGCAGTGCCGCTGGGCGGGACCCCTACGAGCAGTACTTC. Its protein is CSAAGRDPYEQYF.

This clonotype occurred many times. This chain uses TRBV9 with TRBJ1-5; TRBD1 matches 7 bases. With 3 bases clipped from V and 5 bases from J, the junction kept 5 bases outside the gene matches. This CDR3 comprises 14 residues. Germline lookup yields CDR1 SGDLS and CDR2 YYNGEE. CDR3 sequence (DNA): TGTGCCAGCAGCGGGACAGGAGAACATCAGCCCCAGCATTTT. Residues: CASSGTGEHQPQHF.

This clonotype was picked up many times. The rearrangement joins TRBV12-3 or TRBV12-4 to TRBJ2-7; possibly TRBD2 for D (6 bases). CDR3 length: 13 amino acids. Trimming removed 3 bases at V and 2 bases at J, with 8 bases between. The CDR3 DNA sequence: TGTGCCAGCAGTTTGCGGGACGCCTACGAGCAGTACTTC. This codes for CASSLRDAYEQYF.